This T cell receptor beta chain was found in a study of CXCR3-negative and CXCR3-positive naive CD8 T cells. Overall study findings and caveats: Surface CD5 was comparable between naive subsets; TCR strength was inferred from TRB CDR3 properties. Hydrophobicity was higher for TRB CDR3s found in CXCR3-positive naive cells than in CXCR3-negative naive cells. Whereas both naive subsets had comparably high diversity, memory CD8+ cells had much lower diversity.

cDNA libraries for TRB were generated by 5' RACE incorporating UMI labels. TCRdb reprocessed the 5' RACE reads; each CDR3 protein has one entry and no DNA is given. The listing contains about 150,000 distinct CDR3 sequences. From germline, CDR1 is SGHDN and CDR2 FVKESK. The CDR3 totals 15 residues. Concerning this clonotype: Its matching antigen is unknown.

Naive CD8+ T cells displayed a CD45RO-CCR7+CD27+CD95- phenotype. The sample was naive CXCR3+ CD8+ T cells from blood. The subset is: CD45RO-CCR7+CD27+CD95- naive CD8+ T cells expressing CXCR3 (TNR3+). This chain joins TRBV14 and TRBJ2-7; the D call of TRBD1 rests on TCRdb alone, since no DNA is present to check it. This TCR was recovered from a human donor in good health. Some clones in this sample may be carry-over from other donors' samples. The CDR3 sequence is CASSQTTGLTYEQYF.